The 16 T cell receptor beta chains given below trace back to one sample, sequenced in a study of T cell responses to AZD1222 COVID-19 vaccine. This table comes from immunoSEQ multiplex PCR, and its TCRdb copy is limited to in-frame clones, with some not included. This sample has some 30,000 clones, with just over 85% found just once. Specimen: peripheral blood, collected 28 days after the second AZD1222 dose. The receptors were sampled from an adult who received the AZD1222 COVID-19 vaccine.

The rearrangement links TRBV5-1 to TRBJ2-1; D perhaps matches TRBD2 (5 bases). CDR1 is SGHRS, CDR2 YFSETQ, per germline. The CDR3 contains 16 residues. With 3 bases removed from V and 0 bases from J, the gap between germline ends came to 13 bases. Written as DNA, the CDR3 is TGCGCCAGCAGCTCCAGACTGGGGAGCTCCTACAATGAGCAGTTCTTC. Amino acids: CASSSRLGSSYNEQFF.

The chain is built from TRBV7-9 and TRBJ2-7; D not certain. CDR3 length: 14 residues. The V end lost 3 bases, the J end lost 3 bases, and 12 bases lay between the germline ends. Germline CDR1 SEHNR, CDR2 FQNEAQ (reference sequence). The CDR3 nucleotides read TGTGCCAGCAGCTTGGCAGGACGGAACTACGAGCAGTACTTC. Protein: CASSLAGRNYEQYF.

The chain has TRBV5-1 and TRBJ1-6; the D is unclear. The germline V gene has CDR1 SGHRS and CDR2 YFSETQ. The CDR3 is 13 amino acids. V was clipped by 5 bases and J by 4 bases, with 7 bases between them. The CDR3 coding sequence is TGCGCCAGCAGGGTTAGTTATAATTCACCCCTCCACTTT. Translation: CASRVSYNSPLHF.

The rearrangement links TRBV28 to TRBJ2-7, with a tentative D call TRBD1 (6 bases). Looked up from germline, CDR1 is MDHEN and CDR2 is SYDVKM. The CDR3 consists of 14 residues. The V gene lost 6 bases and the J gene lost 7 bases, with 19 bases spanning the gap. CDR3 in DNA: TGTGCCAGCAGAGCCTTCCGGGACACCCAAGAGCAGTACTTC. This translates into CASRAFRDTQEQYF.

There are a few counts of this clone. The CDR3 region has the DNA TGTGCCAGCAGCCTTACGATTCTGTCTAATGAAAAACTGTTTTTT. This gives the protein CASSLTILSNEKLFF. The genes are TRBV11-2 and TRBJ1-4; D is uncertain. Trimming took 5 bases from V and 3 from J, leaving 13 bases between them. This CDR3 is built from 15 residues. From germline, CDR1 is SGHAT and CDR2 FQNNGV. Full variable domain (missing parts from reference TRBV11-2 and TRBJ1-4): EAGVAQSPRYKIIEKRQSVAFWCNPISGHATLYWYQQILGQGPKLLIQFQNNGVVDDSQLPKDRFSAERLKGVDSTLKIQPAKLEDSAVYLCASSLTILSNEKLFFGSGTQLSVL.

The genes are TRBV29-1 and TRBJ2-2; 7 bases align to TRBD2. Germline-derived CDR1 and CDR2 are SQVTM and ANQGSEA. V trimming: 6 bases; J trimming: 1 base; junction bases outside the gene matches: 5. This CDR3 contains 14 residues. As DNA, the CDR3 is TGCAGCGTCGCTACGGGGGGGAACACCGGGGAGCTGTTTTTT. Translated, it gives CSVATGGNTGELFF.

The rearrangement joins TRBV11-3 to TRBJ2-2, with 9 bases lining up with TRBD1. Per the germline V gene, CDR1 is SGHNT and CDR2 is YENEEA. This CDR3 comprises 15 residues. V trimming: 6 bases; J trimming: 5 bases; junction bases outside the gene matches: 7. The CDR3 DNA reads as TGTGCCAGCAGATCCGACAGGGGGAAGACCGGGGAGCTGTTTTTT. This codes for CASRSDRGKTGELFF.

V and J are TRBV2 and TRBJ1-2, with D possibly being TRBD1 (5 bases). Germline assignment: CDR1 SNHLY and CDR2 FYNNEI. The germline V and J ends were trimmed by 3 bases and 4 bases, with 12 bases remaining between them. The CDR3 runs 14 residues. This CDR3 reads CASSEQGLGYGYTF. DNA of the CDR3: TGTGCCAGCAGTGAGCAGGGTCTGGGCTATGGCTACACCTTC.

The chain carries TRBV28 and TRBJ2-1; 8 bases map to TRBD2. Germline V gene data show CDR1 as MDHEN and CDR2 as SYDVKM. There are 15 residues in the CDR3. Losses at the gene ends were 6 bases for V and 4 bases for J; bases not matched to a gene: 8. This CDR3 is CASRLPGLGYNEQFF. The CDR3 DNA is TGTGCCAGCAGGCTACCGGGACTAGGGTACAATGAGCAGTTCTTC.

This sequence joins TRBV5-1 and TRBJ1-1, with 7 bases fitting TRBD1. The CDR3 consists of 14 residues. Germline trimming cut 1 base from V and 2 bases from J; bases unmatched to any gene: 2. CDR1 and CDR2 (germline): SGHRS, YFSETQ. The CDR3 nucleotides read TGCGCCAGCAGCTTGACAGGGGTAAACACTGAAGCTTTCTTT. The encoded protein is CASSLTGVNTEAFF. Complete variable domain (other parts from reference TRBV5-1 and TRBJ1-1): KAGVTQTPRYLIKTRGQQVTLSCSPISGHRSVSWYQQTPGQGLQFLFEYFSETQRNKGNFPGRFSGRQFSNSRSEMNVSTLELGDSALYLCASSLTGVNTEAFFGQGTRLTVV.

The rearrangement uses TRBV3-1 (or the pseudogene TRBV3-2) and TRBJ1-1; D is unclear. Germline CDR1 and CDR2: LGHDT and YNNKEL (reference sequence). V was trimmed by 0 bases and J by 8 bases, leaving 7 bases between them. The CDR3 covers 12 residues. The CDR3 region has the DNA TGTGCCAGCAGCCAAGAAACCAGGGAAGCTTTCTTT. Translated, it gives CASSQETREAFF.

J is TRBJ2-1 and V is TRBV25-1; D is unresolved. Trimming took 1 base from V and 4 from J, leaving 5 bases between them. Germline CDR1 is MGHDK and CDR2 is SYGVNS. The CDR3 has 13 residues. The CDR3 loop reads CASSESGYNEQFF. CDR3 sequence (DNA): TGTGCCAGCAGTGAATCCGGGTACAATGAGCAGTTCTTC.

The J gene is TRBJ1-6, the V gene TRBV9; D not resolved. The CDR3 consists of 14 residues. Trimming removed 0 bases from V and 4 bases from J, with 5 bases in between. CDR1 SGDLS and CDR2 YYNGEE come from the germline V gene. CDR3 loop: CASSVATYNSPLHF. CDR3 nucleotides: TGTGCCAGCAGCGTAGCGACTTATAATTCACCCCTCCACTTT.

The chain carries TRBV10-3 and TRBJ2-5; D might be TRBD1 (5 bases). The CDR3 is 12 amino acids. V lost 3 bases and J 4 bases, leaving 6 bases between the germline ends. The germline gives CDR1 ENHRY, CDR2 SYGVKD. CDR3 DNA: TGTGCCATCAGTGAAAGGGGAGAGACCCAGTACTTC. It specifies CAISERGETQYF.

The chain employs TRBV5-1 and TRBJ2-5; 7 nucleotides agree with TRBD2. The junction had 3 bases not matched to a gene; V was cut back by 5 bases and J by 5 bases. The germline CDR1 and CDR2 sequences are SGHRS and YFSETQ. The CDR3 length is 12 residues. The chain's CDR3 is CASRREGETQYF. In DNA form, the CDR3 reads TGCGCCAGCAGGAGGGAGGGGGAGACCCAGTACTTC.

The CDR3 DNA sequence: TGTGCCTGGAGTGTAGACCCCCGGGGGGGAAACACCATATATTTT. The encoded protein is CAWSVDPRGGNTIYF. The chain uses TRBV30 and TRBJ1-3, with D possibly matching TRBD1 (5 bases). The CDR3 has 15 residues. Trimming pared 0 bases from V and 4 bases from J, leaving 13 bases between. CDR1 GTSNPN and CDR2 SVGIG come from the germline V gene (reference sequence).